The sequence of this T cell receptor (beta chain) was determined in a study of tumor-infiltrating lymphocytes in primary liver carcinoma. Study in general: Lesions, classed as T1-T3 N0M0, spanned roughly 4.2 to 11 cm across. Study-level points and caveats: Less overlap was seen in tumor-adjacent and tumor-blood pairs than in tumor region pairs. It was in tumors, not blood, that the top-250-clone fraction was significantly higher (p = 0.039).

Total RNA and DNA came together from approximately 20-30 mg of bulk tissue without cell sorting. Surgical resection served as treatment for the primary liver carcinoma of these patients. There are 13 residues in the CDR3. Germline values: CDR1 MNHNS, CDR2 SASEGT. The V and J ends lost 7 bases and 15 bases, in that order; junction bases with no gene match: 14. A remark on this clonotype: What it binds is not known.

A primer matching the constant region was used to make TCR beta cDNA from approximately 0.45 ug of total RNA. Three nested multiplex PCR rounds, a slightly modified ARM-PCR method, built the TCR beta libraries. A C-beta reverse primer and TRBV1-TRBV30 forward primers served in each of the first two PCR rounds, at about 10 cycles apiece. TCRdb itself ran the multiplex PCR reads through MiXCR, one entry per CDR3 protein. The sample includes just under 95,000 distinct CDR3 sequences, around 68% of them seen just once. The sample comprised tumor-adjacent normal liver tissue. The V call is TRBV6-1, the J call TRBJ2-2; 7 positions agree with TRBD2. The sequence came from a man aged 40-55 years with primary liver carcinoma and hepatitis B virus infection. The CDR3 loop reads CASTPSNTGGLFF. The CDR3 DNA sequence: TGTGCCAGCACCCCTAGTAACACCGGGGGGTTGTTTTTT.